This TCR beta chain derives from a study of blood T cell repertoires in COVID-19. The overall study: Donors in the United States, Italy and Spain gave samples during acute or convalescent COVID-19. T cells, B-cell-depleted T cells, or PBMCs supplied cDNA or gDNA.

The count of this clone is one. Per the authors' pipeline: Using reference gene primer amplification, nucleated cell counts were estimated. Repertoires were generated with immunoSEQ multiplex PCR, while TCRdb's copy carries only in-frame clones and drops some. V, J and clone size are those of that table, while D and trimming were read from the DNA. The repertoire holds approximately 96,000 clones, with over 70% as singletons. This sequence was found in a woman older than 75 with acute or convalescent COVID-19. The sequenced sample consisted of peripheral blood.

CDR3 DNA: TGTGCCAGCCGCCCAACCTCACCCAGTATAGGGGGCACAAATTCACCCCTCCACTTT. Residues: CASRPTSPSIGGTNSPLHF. The J gene is TRBJ1-6, the V gene TRBV28, with TRBD1 matching over 7 bases. Trimming removed 8 bases from V and 7 bases from J; junction bases left unmatched: 23. The germline V gene has CDR1 MDHEN and CDR2 SYDVKM. The CDR3 totals 19 residues. Full variable domain (remainder filled in from reference TRBV28 and TRBJ1-6): DVKVTQSSRYLVKRTGEKVFLECVQDMDHENMFWYRQDPGLGLRLIYFSYDVKMKEKGDIPEGYSVSREKKERFSLILESASTNQTSMYLCASRPTSPSIGGTNSPLHFGNGTRLTVT.